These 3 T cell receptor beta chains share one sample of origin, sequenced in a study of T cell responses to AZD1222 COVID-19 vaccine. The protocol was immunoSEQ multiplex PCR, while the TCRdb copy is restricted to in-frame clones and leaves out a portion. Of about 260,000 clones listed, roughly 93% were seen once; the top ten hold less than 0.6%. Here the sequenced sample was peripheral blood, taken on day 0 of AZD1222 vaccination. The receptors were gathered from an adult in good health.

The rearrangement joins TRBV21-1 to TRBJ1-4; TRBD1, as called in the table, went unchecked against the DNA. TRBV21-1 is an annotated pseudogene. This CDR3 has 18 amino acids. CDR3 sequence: CASSKGTGNSPLGEKLFF. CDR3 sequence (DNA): TGTGCCAGCAGCAAGGGGACAGGGAATTCCCCGCTTGGAGAAAAACTGTTTTTT.

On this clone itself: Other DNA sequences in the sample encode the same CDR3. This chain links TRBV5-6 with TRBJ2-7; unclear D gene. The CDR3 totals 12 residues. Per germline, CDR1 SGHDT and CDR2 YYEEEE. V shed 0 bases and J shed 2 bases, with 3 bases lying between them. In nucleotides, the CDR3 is TGTGCCAGCAGCTTGGGAGCCTACGAGCAGTACTTC. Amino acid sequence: CASSLGAYEQYF.

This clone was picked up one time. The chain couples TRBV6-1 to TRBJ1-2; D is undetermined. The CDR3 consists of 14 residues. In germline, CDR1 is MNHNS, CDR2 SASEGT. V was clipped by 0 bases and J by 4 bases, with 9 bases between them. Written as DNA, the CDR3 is TGTGCCAGCAGTGAAGCGCTCCAGCTCTATGGCTACACCTTC. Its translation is CASSEALQLYGYTF.